The clone carrying this TCR beta chain was seen more than once but under ten times. The antigen remains undetermined. A J-beta primer mix and a sample-barcoded 5' primer were used in a second PCR of roughly 6 to 11 cycles. With 12 random nucleotides, a template-switch adaptor tagged each individual cDNA molecule. In TCRdb, the 5' RACE reads were re-called with MiXCR into one record per CDR3 protein. The sample yields hundreds of thousands of distinct CDR3 sequences, more than 40% seen once. The record originates from a study of blood T cells in healthy people across ages. Germline V CDR1 and CDR2: SEHNR, FQNEAQ (reference sequence). The CDR3 length is 13 residues. V was pared by 4 bases and J by 3 bases, with 10 bases between. Overall study results and limits: Investigators viewed diversity estimates from one million T cells as underestimates, the study reported.

This TCR derives from a man aged 55 to 70 in good health. Specimen: blood. J is TRBJ2-7 and V is TRBV7-9, with D unresolved. In DNA form, the CDR3 reads TGTGCCAGCAGCTCCCCCGCCGGCTACGAGCAGTACTTC. Translation: CASSSPAGYEQYF.